Listed below are T cell receptor beta chains from one sample, sequenced in a study of cytomegalovirus exposure and HLA in healthy donors. TCRdb keeps only in-frame clones here, not all; method: immunoSEQ multiplex PCR. Seen here are roughly 80,000 clones, approximately 60% observed once, and the top ten hold 4.4%. Sequenced material: PBMCs. The receptors were gathered from a male donor in good health and CMV-seropositive. Each CDR3 is given with its conserved first and last residue. D genes are given only for firm matches. The size entry is marked missing in some rows and otherwise reads once, few, many or a size class.

v_gene	abundance	d_gene	j_gene	CDR3nt	CDR3aa
TRBV9	once	.	TRBJ2-2	TGTGCCAGCCCAAGCCACGGCGGGGAGCTGTTTTTT	CASPSHGGELFF
TRBV4-3	once	.	TRBJ1-1	TGCGCCAGCAGCCAATTAAAGACAGGTTCTGAAGCTTTCTTT	CASSQLKTGSEAFF
TRBV6-5	.	.	TRBJ1-5	TGTGCCAGCAGTAGGGGTGACAGCAATCAGCCCCAGCATTTT	CASSRGDSNQPQHF
TRBV7-9	few	.	TRBJ1-5	TGTGCCAGCAGCTTAGACAGGGGCAATCAGCCCCAGCATTTT	CASSLDRGNQPQHF
TRBV4-2	.	.	TRBJ2-2	TGTGCCAGCAGCCCACGGGGAGAGGACGGGGAGCTGTTTTTT	CASSPRGEDGELFF
TRBV7-7	.	.	TRBJ2-5	TGTGCTAGCAGCTTCGGAGGGTTAGAGACCCAGTACTTC	CASSFGGLETQYF
TRBV27	few	.	TRBJ2-1	TGTGCCAGCCGGGGTGGGTTCAATGAGCAGTTCTTC	CASRGGFNEQFF
TRBV7-2	.	.	TRBJ1-3	TGTGCCAGCAGCTTAGGGGGCAGTGGAAACACCATATATTTT	CASSLGGSGNTIYF
TRBV4-1	.	.	TRBJ1-3	TGCGCCAGCAGCCAAGGTTTAGGTCGGTTTTCGGGGAACACCATATATTTT	CASSQGLGRFSGNTIYF
TRBV6-1	once	.	TRBJ1-2	TGTGCCAGCAGTCTCCCGGACTATGGCTACACCTTC	CASSLPDYGYTF
TRBV12-5	.	.	TRBJ2-3	TGTGCTAGTGGTTGGGGCGGCACAGATACGCAGTATTTT	CASGWGGTDTQYF
TRBV9	once	.	TRBJ2-2	TGTGCCAGCAGCTCACTAGAGTCTGTTGTCGGGGAGCTGTTTTTT	CASSSLESVVGELFF
TRBV11-3	.	.	TRBJ2-3	TGTGCCAGCAGCTCTAGTCCCGGGTCCACAGATACGCAGTATTTT	CASSSSPGSTDTQYF
TRBV6-1	.	TRBD1	TRBJ1-1	TGTGCCAGCAGTGAACGGGACAGAACCAAGAACACTGAAGCTTTCTTT	CASSERDRTKNTEAFF
TRBV19	few	.	TRBJ1-5	TGTGCCAGTAGTATAGTAGGACACGGTGGATATCAGCCCCAGCATTTT	CASSIVGHGGYQPQHF
TRBV28	.	.	TRBJ2-2	TGTGCCAGCAGTCCCGGTGGGCCCGGGGAGCTGTTTTTT	CASSPGGPGELFF
TRBV19	few	.	TRBJ1-2	TGTGCCAGTACTAGAGCGGGAACGGGAGGAACTAACTATGGCTACACCTTC	CASTRAGTGGTNYGYTF
TRBV30	.	.	TRBJ1-1	TGTGCCTGGAGCCAGGTACTTAACACTGAAGCTTTCTTT	CAWSQVLNTEAFF
TRBV5-1	.	TRBD1	TRBJ2-1	TGCGCCAGCAGCGTGCGTGGGGCAGGGGGCGACAATGAGCAGTTCTTC	CASSVRGAGGDNEQFF
TRBV5-1	.	TRBD2	TRBJ2-7	TGCGCCAGCAGCTCCGGCGGCCTAGCGGAGGATGAGCAGTACTTC	CASSSGGLAEDEQYF
TRBV5-4	.	TRBD1	TRBJ2-4	TGTGCCAGCAGCTTGGAAGGGGGCCCCCTCAAAAACATTCAGTACTTC	CASSLEGGPLKNIQYF
TRBV28	.	TRBD1	TRBJ2-5	TGTGCCAGCAGTTCAAACAGGGGTCTGGACTTC	CASSSNRGLDF
TRBV27	.	.	TRBJ1-4	TGTGCCAGCAGTTTAACCACGGTTAATGAAAAACTGTTTTTT	CASSLTTVNEKLFF
TRBV15	.	.	TRBJ1-1	TGTGCCACCAGCTCCCGAGATTACCGGACTGAAGCTTTCTTT	CATSSRDYRTEAFF
TRBV6-5	.	TRBD1	TRBJ1-6	TGTGCCAGCAGTCCTCGGGACAGCAATTCACCCCTCCACTTT	CASSPRDSNSPLHF
TRBV18	.	.	TRBJ1-4	TGTGCCAGCTCACCCGGGACTAATGAAAAACTGTTTTTT	CASSPGTNEKLFF
TRBV11-3	.	TRBD2	TRBJ2-1	TGTGCCAGCAGCGAGACTAGCGGGAGTTACAATGAGCAGTTCTTC	CASSETSGSYNEQFF